This TCR beta chain appears in the sequencing data of a study of neurological immune-mediated disorders (dated by TCRdb to about 2019). About the study as a whole: Peripheral blood TCR-beta repertoires from HTLV-I-associated myelopathy (HAM/TSP) patients, multiple sclerosis patients and healthy controls were compared by UMI-based sequencing. Alongside PBMC samples, the set of fewer than 110 TCR-beta libraries contained longitudinal samples, technical triplicates, and paired CD4+ and CD8+ T-cell subsets that had been sorted. The cohort was made up of approximately 65 subjects, consisting of around 14 HAM/TSP patients, approximately 35 multiple sclerosis patients and around 20 healthy controls. The full study reports these points: The highest TCR clonal expansion was observed in HAM/TSP patients, whereas the lowest was observed in MS patients, even when compared with healthy controls. Expanded clones from different subjects shared no identical CDR3 amino acid sequences, which suggests that TCR-beta repertoires were private in all groups.

The CDR1 and CDR2 encoded by the germline V gene (reference sequence) are DFQATT and SNEGSKA. V is shortened by 3 bases, J by 7 bases, and the region joining them spans 19 bases. The CDR3 numbers 15 residues from cysteine through phenylalanine. Only the CDR3 DNA is retained, 45 bases long and in frame from the first base. This clonotype was recorded many times. The antigen it recognizes is unknown. No quality values exist for individual bases; no much larger clone is one base distant. cDNA was synthesized by template-switch 5'RACE using a primer carrying a 10-nucleotide random unique molecular identifier by which each TCR transcript was tagged. Each sequencing run produced over 200 million TCR-beta sequences covering 15-18 subjects. The RNeasy kit was used to extract total RNA. TCR-beta VDJ regions were amplified with primers for the TCR constant region and the 5'RACE anchor, using the KAPA Real-time Library Amplification kit. A first PCR added sample indexes and Illumina adaptors, after which a second PCR increased the library yield. The roughly 650 bp TCR product was size-selected on a 2% E-gel SizeSelection system after Ampure bead purification. Before pooling, libraries had their quality checked on a Bioanalyzer, their concentration measured with Qubit, and their quantity determined with the Kapa Library Quantification kit. An Illumina HiSeq 2500 sequenced the libraries paired-end 2 x 150 bp. To increase sequence diversity, about 24-32% phiX was spiked into each library pool. In the authors' own workflow: Quality-filtered reads were processed with the UMI-based MiGEC pipeline, which removed over 75% of raw TCR sequences during error correction. IMGT germline references were used for alignment of VDJ genes, and clonotypes were defined by a unique CDR3 amino acid sequence together with V-J genes. Clonal expansion, Shannon diversity, and CDR3 relatedness (CalcPairwiseDistances, ClusterSamples) were evaluated with VDJtools, and phylogenetic trees were built with CLCbio workbench. A clone was classed as expanded if it had 8 or more unique UMIs, a cutoff based on coefficient-of-variation modelling across technical triplicates. In TCRdb, the public reads were trimmed at Q25 with fastp and aligned with MiXCR, with productive beta chains retained. For every CDR3 protein sequence, its rows merge into one entry that carries the most common genes and DNA. TCRdb's processing, not the study's, gives the V and J calls here. For this sample the table gives fewer than 65,000 distinct CDR3 sequences, of which around 10% were detected only once. Over 4% of the sample lies in the top ten.

Unsorted PBMC libraries were generated from 2 million PBMCs stored in RNAlater at -80 °C until RNA extraction. Peripheral blood was subjected to Ficoll-Hypaque density gradient centrifugation to isolate PBMCs, which were then cryopreserved in liquid nitrogen. The clonotype originates from an older man with HTLV-1-associated myelopathy (HAM/TSP). The sequencing sample was made of PBMCs. Rearrangement joined TRBV20-1 to TRBJ2-1, with the D gene possibly TRBD1 or TRBD2, each one fitting 6 bases. The bases read TGCAGTGCTAGGGGTCGGGGGCCTCTGGGAAATGAGCAGTTCTTC. Translation gives CSARGRGPLGNEQFF.